These T cell receptor beta chains were read from a single sample in a study of shared T cell receptors in the human thymus. Sequencing used immunoSEQ multiplex PCR; TCRdb keeps in-frame clones, though not all of them. The table shows 600,000 to 900,000 clones, with 80% to 90% occurring only once. Another study also made use of these data, one on human thymus T cells.

Sequencing used thymocytes. These TCRs come from a girl under three years old with a congenital heart defect. CDR3s include the opening cysteine and the closing phenylalanine or tryptophan. D genes are given only for firm matches. Size values are once, few and many counts, or a class for expanded clones, and some rows have none.

v_gene: TRBV10-3; j_gene: TRBJ1-2; d_gene: TRBD1; abundance: -; CDR3nt: TGTGCCATCAGTCCTTGGACAGGGGCCCCCTATGGCTACACCTTC; CDR3aa: CAISPWTGAPYGYTF
v_gene: TRBV5-6; j_gene: TRBJ2-7; d_gene: TRBD2; abundance: few; CDR3nt: TGTGCCAGCAGCGCGACAGCGGGGGGGTCGGGCTACGAGCAGTACTTC; CDR3aa: CASSATAGGSGYEQYF
v_gene: TRBV7-2; j_gene: TRBJ2-1; d_gene: TRBD1; abundance: -; CDR3nt: TGTGCCAGCAGCTTAGGACAGGGAACGCAGTTCTTC; CDR3aa: CASSLGQGTQFF
v_gene: TRBV28; j_gene: TRBJ1-5; d_gene: -; abundance: -; CDR3nt: TGTGCCAGCACCTTCAGGTCGATCGTCGGTGGGAATCAGCCCCAGCATTTT; CDR3aa: CASTFRSIVGGNQPQHF
v_gene: TRBV7-9; j_gene: TRBJ1-1; d_gene: TRBD1; abundance: -; CDR3nt: TGTGCCAGCAGCTCCACCGGGACAGGCCCTGAAGCTTTCTTT; CDR3aa: CASSSTGTGPEAFF
v_gene: TRBV5-4; j_gene: TRBJ2-4; d_gene: TRBD1; abundance: once; CDR3nt: TGTGCCAGCAGTACAGGGGGAATTCAGTACTTC; CDR3aa: CASSTGGIQYF
v_gene: TRBV6-1; j_gene: TRBJ1-4; d_gene: TRBD1; abundance: once; CDR3nt: TGTGCCAGCAACCTGGACAGGGTTGATGAAAAACTGTTTTTT; CDR3aa: CASNLDRVDEKLFF
v_gene: TRBV6-5; j_gene: TRBJ2-7; d_gene: TRBD1; abundance: -; CDR3nt: TGTGCCAGCCAAGACAGGGGAACCTACGAGCAGTACTTC; CDR3aa: CASQDRGTYEQYF
v_gene: TRBV15; j_gene: TRBJ2-2; d_gene: TRBD2; abundance: few; CDR3nt: TGTGCCACCAGCAGAGATCGGGTAGCGGGGACAAACACCGGGGAGCTGTTTTTT; CDR3aa: CATSRDRVAGTNTGELFF
v_gene: TRBV10-3; j_gene: TRBJ1-1; d_gene: -; abundance: -; CDR3nt: TGTGCCATCAGGTCAGGGAAGGGGACTGAAGCTTTCTTT; CDR3aa: CAIRSGKGTEAFF
v_gene: TRBV6-5; j_gene: TRBJ1-6; d_gene: -; abundance: -; CDR3nt: TGTGCCAGCAGTGGGACAATTTCACCCCTCCACTTT; CDR3aa: CASSGTISPLHF
v_gene: TRBV28; j_gene: TRBJ2-5; d_gene: -; abundance: -; CDR3nt: TGTGCCAGCAACCGACAGGAAGAGACCCAGTACTTC; CDR3aa: CASNRQEETQYF
v_gene: TRBV7-8; j_gene: TRBJ2-2; d_gene: TRBD1; abundance: -; CDR3nt: TGTGCCAGCAGCCGGGGACAGGAGGACACCGGGGAGCTGTTTTTT; CDR3aa: CASSRGQEDTGELFF
v_gene: TRBV18; j_gene: TRBJ2-6; d_gene: TRBD1; abundance: -; CDR3nt: TGTGCCAGCTCACTACGGGACAGGAGCTCTGGGGCCAACGTCCTGACTTTC; CDR3aa: CASSLRDRSSGANVLTF
v_gene: TRBV27; j_gene: TRBJ2-7; d_gene: TRBD1; abundance: -; CDR3nt: TGTGCCAGCAGTTTCTCCAAACACAGGGGGGACTACGAGCAGTACTTC; CDR3aa: CASSFSKHRGDYEQYF
v_gene: TRBV11-2; j_gene: TRBJ2-3; d_gene: TRBD2; abundance: -; CDR3nt: TGTGCCAGCAGCTTAGTTCCGCGGGGGGATAGCACAGATACGCAGTATTTT; CDR3aa: CASSLVPRGDSTDTQYF